The entry below gives a single T cell receptor (beta chain) sequence along with its context. The antigen remains undetermined. TCRdb's table, derived via immunoSEQ multiplex PCR, lists solely in-frame clones and lacks some. The sample has about 2.2 million clones, 93% seen once. V shed 2 bases, J shed 4 bases, and the junction held 10 bases outside the gene matches. This CDR3 spans 16 amino acids. CDR1 and CDR2 from the germline V gene are SGHTA and FQGNSA. The entry originates in a study of shared clonotypes between healthy human individuals. Across the study: Donors were a couple of women and three men aged 18 to 49. Study-level points and caveats: Sorted-subset sequencing, rarefaction showed, was incomplete despite large depth. Investigators expected sequencing depth to affect clonotype sharing among donors.

Only CD45RO-negative cells positively selected for CCR7 counted as naive CD8 cells, so terminally differentiated effector memory CD45RA+ cells were excluded. The clonotype originates from a man aged 18 to 30 in good health. Some clones in this sample may be carry-over from other donors' samples. The sequenced material came from naive CD8+ T cells from PBMCs. The chain employs TRBV7-2 and TRBJ2-5; 7 nucleotides align to TRBD2. The CDR3 reads CASSLWVAGVRETQYF. Here the CDR3 DNA reads TGTGCCAGCAGCTTATGGGTTGCGGGAGTGCGAGAGACCCAGTACTTC.